The clone carrying this T cell receptor (beta chain) has more than one count but fewer than ten. TCRbeta library preparation incorporated unique molecular identifiers. TCRdb re-analysed the PCR reads in MiXCR, keeping a single row per CDR3 protein. Altogether about a million distinct CDR3 sequences are present, roughly 31% being singletons, with the ten largest covering roughly 28%. These data come from a study of T-cell reconstitution after alpha-beta-depleted transplantation in children. Germline V lookup: CDR1 MGHRA, CDR2 YSYEKL. Trimming stripped 0 bases from V and 2 bases from J, with 11 bases between. The CDR3 contains 15 residues.

This TCR derives from a boy under three years old who had a stem cell transplant for SCID, so the T cells may come from the graft donor. Here the sequenced sample was PBMCs, mostly from graft donor cells, taken 360 days after TCRalphabeta/CD19-depleted stem cell transplant. The chain carries TRBV4-1 and TRBJ2-7; D not certain. CDR3 in DNA: TGCGCCAGCAGCCAAGATGCCCCGTTCACCTACGAGCAGTACTTC. This encodes CASSQDAPFTYEQYF.